What follows describes a single TCR beta chain. Its antigen is not identified. CDR3 length: 14 amino acids. The germline CDR1 and CDR2 sequences are SGHTA and FQGNSA. V lost 1 base and J lost 0, with 7 bases in between. The sample is drawn from a study of T-cell memory formation after mild COVID-19. As for the study in general: For the most part, TCR clusters were specific to one donor.

TCRdb ran MiXCR on the 5' RACE reads and lists one entry per CDR3 protein. The sample lists 250,000 to 350,000 distinct CDR3 sequences; 15% to 20% were seen once. Study results and caveats: Cross-reactive memory apparently joined, as some responding clones appeared in pre-infection memory. Clones that contracted from day 15 to 85 were balanced CD4/CD8, while later expanders leaned CD4+. A second wave of clones peaked on day 37, and their SARS-CoV-2 specificity went unconfirmed.

The chain couples TRBV7-2 to TRBJ2-7; D unclear. Sequenced: PBMCs or a T cell subset sorted from them (not recorded which). This sequence was found in a man aged 18 to 29 who had mild COVID-19 (a few samples of this study predate the infection). Cell type and time point are not known. CDR3 loop: CASSLVANSYEQYV. For the CDR3, the DNA is TGTGCCAGCAGCTTAGTGGCCAACTCCTACGAGCAGTACGTC.